This T cell receptor (beta chain) emerged from a study of neurological immune-mediated disorders. Across the whole study: Relapsing-remitting patients made up most of the roughly 34 multiple sclerosis patients, and secondary progressive patients made up 3. Regarding the study as a whole: Multiple sclerosis was found to have the least TCR clonal expansion, below healthy controls, and HTLV-1-associated myelopathy the most.

This CDR3 spans 14 amino acids. Germline V gives CDR1 DFQATT, CDR2 SNEGSKA (reference sequence). Ten or more counts support this clonotype. Antigen unknown. TCRdb processed the 5' RACE reads anew with MiXCR; each CDR3 protein has one entry. The sample lists about 55,000 distinct CDR3 sequences, 3.6% occurring once. V and J are TRBV20-1 and TRBJ1-6, with TRBD1 matching 7 bases. The receptor was derived from a man aged 25-45 years with multiple sclerosis. The sample was PBMCs. The CDR3 loop reads CSANTGTEDSPLHF. CDR3 bases: TGCAGCGCGAATACCGGGACAGAAGATTCACCCCTCCACTTT.